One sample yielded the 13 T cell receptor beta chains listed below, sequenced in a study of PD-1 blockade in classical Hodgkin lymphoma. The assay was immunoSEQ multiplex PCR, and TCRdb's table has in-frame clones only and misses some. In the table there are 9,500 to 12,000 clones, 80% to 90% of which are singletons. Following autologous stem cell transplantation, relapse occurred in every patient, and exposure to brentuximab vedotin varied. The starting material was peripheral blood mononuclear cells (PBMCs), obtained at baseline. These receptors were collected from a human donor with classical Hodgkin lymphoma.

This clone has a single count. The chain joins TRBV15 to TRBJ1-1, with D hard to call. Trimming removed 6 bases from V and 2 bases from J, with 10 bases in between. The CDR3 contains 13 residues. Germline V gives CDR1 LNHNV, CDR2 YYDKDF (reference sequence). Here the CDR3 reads CATRQTFNTEAFF. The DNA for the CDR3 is TGTGCCACCAGGCAGACATTTAACACTGAAGCTTTCTTT.

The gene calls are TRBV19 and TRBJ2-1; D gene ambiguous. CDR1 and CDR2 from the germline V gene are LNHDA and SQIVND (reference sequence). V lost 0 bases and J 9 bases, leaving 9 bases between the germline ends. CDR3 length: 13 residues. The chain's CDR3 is CASSIETGFEQFF. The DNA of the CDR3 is TGTGCCAGTAGTATAGAAACTGGCTTTGAGCAGTTCTTC.

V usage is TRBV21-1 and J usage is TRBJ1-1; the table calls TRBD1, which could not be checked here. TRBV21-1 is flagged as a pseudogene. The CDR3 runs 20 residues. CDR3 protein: CASSKGQGKHDSIRCTEAFF. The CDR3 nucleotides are TGTGCCAGCAGCAAAGGGCAGGGAAAGCACGATAGTATAAGGTGCACTGAAGCTTTCTTT.

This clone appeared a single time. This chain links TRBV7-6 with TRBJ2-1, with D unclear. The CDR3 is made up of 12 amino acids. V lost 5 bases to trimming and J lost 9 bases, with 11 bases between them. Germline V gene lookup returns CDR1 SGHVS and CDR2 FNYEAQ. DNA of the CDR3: TGTGCCAGCAGCGCGCTAGATGCTGAGCAGTTCTTC. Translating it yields CASSALDAEQFF.

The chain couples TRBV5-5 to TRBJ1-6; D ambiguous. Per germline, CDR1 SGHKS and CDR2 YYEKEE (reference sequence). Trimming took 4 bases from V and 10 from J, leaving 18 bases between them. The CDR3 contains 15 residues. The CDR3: CASSHAGRPGSPLHF. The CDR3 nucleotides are TGTGCCAGCAGCCACGCGGGGAGGCCTGGATCACCCCTCCACTTT.

The CDR3 loop is CASSLTGGGTEAFF. In nucleotides, the CDR3 is TGTGCCAGCAGCTTAACAGGGGGCGGCACTGAAGCTTTCTTT. The chain combines TRBV11-2 with TRBJ1-1; 9 bases are a match to TRBD1. The V gene end was trimmed by 2 bases and the J gene end by 4 bases; junction bases not matched to a gene: 2. The germline CDR1 and CDR2 sequences are SGHAT and FQNNGV. The CDR3 is 14 residues long.

As DNA, the CDR3 is TGTGCCAGCAGCCGGTTTGCGGCTCGAAATGAGCAGTTCTTC. Its protein is CASSRFAARNEQFF. This chain joins TRBV11-2 and TRBJ2-1; no reliable D call. Germline CDR1 and CDR2: SGHAT and FQNNGV. There are 14 residues in the CDR3. The germline V and J ends were trimmed by 5 bases and 7 bases, with 15 bases remaining between them.

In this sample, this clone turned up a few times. As DNA, the CDR3 is TGTGCCAGCAGCCCTCAGGGTTTCGCAGGGGACACTGAAGCTTTCTTT. Its protein is CASSPQGFAGDTEAFF. The chain has TRBV7-9 and TRBJ1-1; tentative D call: TRBD1 (6 bases). The germline V and J ends were trimmed by 5 bases and 3 bases, with 19 bases remaining between them. CDR1 is SEHNR, CDR2 FQNEAQ, per germline (reference sequence). The CDR3 contains 16 residues.

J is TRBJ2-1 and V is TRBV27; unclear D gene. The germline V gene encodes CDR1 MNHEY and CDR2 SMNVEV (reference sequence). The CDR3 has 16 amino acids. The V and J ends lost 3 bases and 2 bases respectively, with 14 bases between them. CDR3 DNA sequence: TGTGCCAGCAGTTTCAGCAGAGCTGCGGCCTACAATGAGCAGTTCTTC. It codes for CASSFSRAAAYNEQFF.

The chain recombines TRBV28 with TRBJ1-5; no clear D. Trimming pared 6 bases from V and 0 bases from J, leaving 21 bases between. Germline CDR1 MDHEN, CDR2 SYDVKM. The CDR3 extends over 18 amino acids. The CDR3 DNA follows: TGTGCCAGCAGCCCTGTCCCCGGGGAAGCATATAGCAATCAGCCCCAGCATTTT. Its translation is CASSPVPGEAYSNQPQHF.

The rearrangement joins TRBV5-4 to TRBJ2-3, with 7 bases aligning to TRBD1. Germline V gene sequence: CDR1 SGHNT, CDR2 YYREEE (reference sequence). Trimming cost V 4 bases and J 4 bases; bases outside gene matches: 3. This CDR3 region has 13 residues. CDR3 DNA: TGTGCCAGCAGCCCCACAGGGGCAGATACGCAGTATTTT. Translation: CASSPTGADTQYF.

CDR3 region: CASSPGLGVGQYF. The CDR3 DNA reads as TGTGCCAGCAGCCCAGGACTGGGGGTGGGGCAGTACTTC. V gene TRBV7-9 combines with J gene TRBJ2-7; either TRBD1 or TRBD2 may supply D (5 bases each). With 5 bases removed from V and 9 bases from J, the gap between germline ends came to 17 bases. CDR3 length: 13 residues. CDR1 and CDR2 from the germline V gene are SEHNR and FQNEAQ (reference sequence).

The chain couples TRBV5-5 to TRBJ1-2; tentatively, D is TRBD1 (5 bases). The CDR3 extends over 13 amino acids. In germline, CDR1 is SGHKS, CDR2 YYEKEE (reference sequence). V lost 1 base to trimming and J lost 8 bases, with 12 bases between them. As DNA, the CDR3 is TGTGCCAGCAGCTTGAATCAAGGGGTCGGCTACACCTTC. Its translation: CASSLNQGVGYTF.